This paragraph reports one TCR beta chain. This clonotype was recorded only once. Its antigen is still unknown. One junction end disagrees with the germline gene, perhaps due to a read error. High-throughput TCR beta sequencing profiled peripheral blood CD8+ and CD4+ T cells from healthy donors, Susac syndrome patients and multiple sclerosis patients. Recently defined diagnostic criteria for definite or probable disease were met by the Susac syndrome patients. CD8+ TEMRA cells were enriched by FACS, while bulk CD8+ and CD4+ T cells were purified by magnetic negative isolation. Blood was collected in EDTA tubes and processed within 24 hours, with PBMCs isolated through density gradient centrifugation. PBMCs intended for TCR sequencing were cryopreserved in liquid nitrogen and thawed later in a water bath at 37 degrees C. A purity of at least 90% was achieved for sorted or isolated CD4+, CD8+ and CD8+ TEMRA cells.

CDR1 and CDR2 were assigned from the germline V gene as MNHNS and SASEGT. The CDR3 measures 17 amino acids from cysteine to phenylalanine. The sequence is cut down to CDR3 DNA, 51 bases in frame from base 1. This entry is derived from a study of CD8 T cells in Susac syndrome (dated by TCRdb to between 2019 and 2020). In terms of the full investigation: Of the Susac syndrome patients who were sequenced, eight or nine were in clinical remission while more than five had clinically active disease. At blood withdrawal, Susac syndrome patients were either therapy-naive, taking corticosteroids (in some cases with IVIg as well), or taking IVIg alone. The study used repertoire sequencing to test whether antigen drove CD8+ T cell activation and differentiation in Susac syndrome. Broader findings and caveats from the paper: The CD4+ T cell repertoire of patients with Susac syndrome showed no detectable clonal expansion. The number of individuals in the TCR sequencing and HLA analysis was acknowledged as relatively small.

RNA was extracted using the RNeasy kit, and roughly 0.45 to 1 microgram was reverse transcribed with random hexamers. The immunoSEQ multiplex PCR assay, covering 54 Vbeta and 13 Jbeta segments, was used to amplify TCR beta CDR3 regions. PCR amplification bias was corrected by using a synthetic template baseline for primer optimization and computational correction. In the paper's pipeline: Reads were assigned to V, D and J genes according to IMGT and analyzed in immunoSEQ Analyzer, with only productive sequences retained. Clonality was calculated as one minus the Shannon entropy normalized by log2 of the number of productive unique sequences. For each patient and control, public and private clones were evaluated among the 100 most prevalent clones. Susac-specific clones were defined as absent from healthy and MS cohorts, approximately 1,000 published viral clones and other ImmuneACCESS disease sequences. The public reads were run again by TCRdb, first through fastp at Q25 and then through MiXCR, and only productive beta chains were kept. Merged by CDR3 protein, the rows form single entries marked with the most common genes and DNA. The V and J calls, along with clone size, are taken from TCRdb and not from the paper's own processing. Recorded for this sample are 200,000 to 250,000 distinct CDR3 sequences; 85% to 95% of them occurred a single time. Together, the top ten hold 0.15% to 0.2% of the sample.

The TCR sequence derives from a human donor with Susac syndrome. Here the chain combines TRBV6-1 and TRBJ2-3, with TRBD2 identical over 10 junction bases. Material: CD4+ T cells from PBMCs. The DNA reads as follows: TGTGCCATCAGTGGAAAAGCGGGACTAGCGTTCGCAGATACGCAGTATTTT. Its protein is CAISGKAGLAFADTQYF.